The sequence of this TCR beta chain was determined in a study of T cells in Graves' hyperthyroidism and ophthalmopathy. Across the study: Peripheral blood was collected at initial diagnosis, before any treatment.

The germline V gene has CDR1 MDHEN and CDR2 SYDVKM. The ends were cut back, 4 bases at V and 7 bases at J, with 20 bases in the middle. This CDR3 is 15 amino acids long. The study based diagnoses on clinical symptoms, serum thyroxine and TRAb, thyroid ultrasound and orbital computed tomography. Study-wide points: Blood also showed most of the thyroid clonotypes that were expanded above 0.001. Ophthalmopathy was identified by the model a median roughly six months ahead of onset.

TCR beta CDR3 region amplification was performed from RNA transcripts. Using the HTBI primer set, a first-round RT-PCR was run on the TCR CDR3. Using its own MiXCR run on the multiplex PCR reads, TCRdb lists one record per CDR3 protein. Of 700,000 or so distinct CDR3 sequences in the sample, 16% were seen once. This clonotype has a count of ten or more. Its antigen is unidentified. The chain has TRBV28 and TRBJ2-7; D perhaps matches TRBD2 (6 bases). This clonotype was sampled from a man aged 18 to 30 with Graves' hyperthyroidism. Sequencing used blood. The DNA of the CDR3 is TGTGCCAGCAGTTCCCCGGGGGTCAGGGTTGGTGAGCAGTACTTC. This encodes CASSSPGVRVGEQYF.